A selection of T cell receptor beta chains follows, all from one sample in a study of shared clonotypes between healthy human individuals. TCRdb keeps only in-frame clones here, not all; method: immunoSEQ multiplex PCR. In the table there are roughly 1.5 million clones, approximately 98% of which are singletons. The sequencing sample was made of naive CD4+ T cells sorted from blood. Receptors were obtained from a man aged 25 to 45 in good health. CDR3s include the opening cysteine and the closing phenylalanine or tryptophan. A D gene is named only where the DNA matches it firmly. Clone size is given for some rows only: seen once, a few or many times, or a class if the clone is expanded.

D: TRBD2; size: once; J: TRBJ2-2; V: TRBV5-1; DNA: TGCGCCAGCAGCCCGGGACTAGCGGATATCACCGGGGAGCTGTTTTTT; CDR3: CASSPGLADITGELFF
D: -; size: -; J: TRBJ2-3; V: TRBV6-5; DNA: TGTGCCAGCAGTTATGAGGGGACTGCAGATACGCAGTATTTT; CDR3: CASSYEGTADTQYF
D: -; size: -; J: TRBJ1-5; V: TRBV28; DNA: TGTGCCAGCAGTGGCAGTGATACTAGCAATCAGCCCCAGCATTTT; CDR3: CASSGSDTSNQPQHF
D: -; size: -; J: TRBJ2-2; V: TRBV21-1; DNA: TGTGCCAGCACCCCGGACAGGGAGGGGGAGCTGTTTTTT; CDR3: CASTPDREGELFF
D: TRBD2; size: once; J: TRBJ2-2; V: TRBV11-3; DNA: TGTGCCAGCAGCACTAGCGTGGCGAACACCGGGGAGCTGTTTTTT; CDR3: CASSTSVANTGELFF
D: TRBD2; size: -; J: TRBJ2-7; V: TRBV6-1; DNA: TGTGCCAGCAGTGATCCGGGGACTAGCGGCGCCTACGAGCAGTACTTC; CDR3: CASSDPGTSGAYEQYF
D: -; size: -; J: TRBJ2-3; V: TRBV18; DNA: TGTGCCAGCTCACCGAATTATGCAGATACGCAGTATTTT; CDR3: CASSPNYADTQYF
D: -; size: -; J: TRBJ2-5; V: TRBV4-1; DNA: TGCGCCAGCAGCCAAGGACAGGAAGAGACCCAGTACTTC; CDR3: CASSQGQEETQYF
D: -; size: -; J: TRBJ2-7; V: TRBV11-2; DNA: TGTGCCAGCAGCTTTAGCCATCGGCAGTACTTC; CDR3: CASSFSHRQYF
D: -; size: -; J: TRBJ2-1; V: TRBV10-1; DNA: TGCGCCAGCAGAATACAGAAAACGCTCTACAATGAGCAGTTCTTC; CDR3: CASRIQKTLYNEQFF
D: -; size: -; J: TRBJ2-7; V: TRBV6-6; DNA: TGTGCCAGCAGTTACTCGACCATGTCCTACGAGCAGTACTTC; CDR3: CASSYSTMSYEQYF
D: -; size: -; J: TRBJ2-1; V: TRBV10-1; DNA: TGCGCCAGCAGTGAGTCCAGGTCGGAAGATGAGCAGTTCTTC; CDR3: CASSESRSEDEQFF
D: -; size: -; J: TRBJ2-5; V: TRBV7-2; DNA: TGTGCCAGCAGCCCACAGGGTTCCCAAGAGACCCAGTACTTC; CDR3: CASSPQGSQETQYF
D: -; size: -; J: TRBJ1-1; V: TRBV9; DNA: TGTGCCAGCAGCCCCAGCACAGGGAGACCTTACACTGAAGCTTTCTTT; CDR3: CASSPSTGRPYTEAFF
D: TRBD2; size: -; J: TRBJ2-7; V: TRBV29-1; DNA: TGCAGCGTCGTACACCTAGCGGGAATATACGAGCAGTACTTC; CDR3: CSVVHLAGIYEQYF
D: -; size: -; J: TRBJ2-1; V: TRBV7-9; DNA: TGTGCCAGCAGCCAACATTTCGGGGCAATCAATGAGCAGTTCTTC; CDR3: CASSQHFGAINEQFF
D: -; size: -; J: TRBJ1-4; V: TRBV4-1; DNA: TGCGCCAGCAGCCATTCGGGTAATGAAAAACTGTTTTTT; CDR3: CASSHSGNEKLFF
D: -; size: -; J: TRBJ2-7; V: TRBV13; DNA: TGTGCCAGCAGCTTACTTAGCGTTTTGGCCTCCAACGGCTACGAGCAGTACTTC; CDR3: CASSLLSVLASNGYEQYF
D: -; size: -; J: TRBJ2-1; V: TRBV9; DNA: TGTGCCAGCAGCCCGAACTACGCCGCCTCCTACAATGAGCAGTTCTTC; CDR3: CASSPNYAASYNEQFF
D: -; size: -; J: TRBJ2-3; V: TRBV7-9; DNA: TGTGCCAGCAGCTTAGGGGATCAGCGGGATACGCAGTATTTT; CDR3: CASSLGDQRDTQYF
D: -; size: -; J: TRBJ1-1; V: TRBV4-3; DNA: TGCGCCAGCAGCCAAATCCCAGGGATTTCTGAAGCTTTCTTT; CDR3: CASSQIPGISEAFF
D: TRBD1; size: -; J: TRBJ2-7; V: TRBV27; DNA: TGTGCCAGCAGGAGGGACAGGGCCTACGAGCAGTACTTC; CDR3: CASRRDRAYEQYF
D: TRBD2; size: -; J: TRBJ2-3; V: TRBV5-1; DNA: TGCGCCAGCAGCGTAACCGGGACTAGCGCCACAGATACGCAGTATTTT; CDR3: CASSVTGTSATDTQYF
D: -; size: -; J: TRBJ1-1; V: TRBV5-5; DNA: TGTGCCAGCAGCTTTCTGACAGGACCAGTTACTTTCTTT; CDR3: CASSFLTGPVTFF
D: TRBD2; size: -; J: TRBJ2-3; V: TRBV5-8; DNA: TGTGCCAGCAGCTTGTATGGCGGGAGGGCCTTGGATACGCAGTATTTT; CDR3: CASSLYGGRALDTQYF
D: -; size: -; J: TRBJ1-5; V: TRBV30; DNA: TGTGCCTGGAGTTTGTCGGAAAATCAGCCCCAGCATTTT; CDR3: CAWSLSENQPQHF
D: TRBD2; size: -; J: TRBJ2-1; V: TRBV18; DNA: TGTGCCAGCCCACGTTCGGGGACTACCCACCGCGAGCAGTTCTTC; CDR3: CASPRSGTTHREQFF
D: TRBD2; size: -; J: TRBJ2-7; V: TRBV5-1; DNA: TGCGCCAGCAGCGGTAGCGGGGGCACCTACGAGCAGTACTTC; CDR3: CASSGSGGTYEQYF
D: TRBD2; size: -; J: TRBJ2-1; V: TRBV9; DNA: TGTGCCAGCAGCCCCTTAAGCGGGAGAAACGACAATGAGCAGTTCTTC; CDR3: CASSPLSGRNDNEQFF
D: -; size: -; J: TRBJ1-1; V: TRBV5-1; DNA: TGCGCCAGCAGCTTGTCGGCCGTGCGGGGCTCTGAAGCTTTCTTT; CDR3: CASSLSAVRGSEAFF
D: -; size: -; J: TRBJ1-1; V: TRBV7-8; DNA: TGTGCCAGCAGTAGGTGGGGGACAAGGGCTTTCTTT; CDR3: CASSRWGTRAFF
D: TRBD1; size: -; J: TRBJ1-5; V: TRBV15; DNA: TGTGCCACCAGCAGAGGGGCAGGGGGACTAAATCAGCCCCAGCATTTT; CDR3: CATSRGAGGLNQPQHF
D: TRBD2; size: -; J: TRBJ2-3; V: TRBV29-1; DNA: TGCAGCGTTGGAGTCGGGACTAGCGGCACAGATACGCAGTATTTT; CDR3: CSVGVGTSGTDTQYF
D: TRBD1; size: -; J: TRBJ2-7; V: TRBV5-4; DNA: TGTGCCAGCACCTGGACGGGACAGGGGGTGTACGAGCAGTACTTC; CDR3: CASTWTGQGVYEQYF
D: -; size: once; J: TRBJ2-1; V: TRBV11-2; DNA: TGTGCCAGCAGCGAGACCGTGGGGAACAATGAGCAGTTCTTC; CDR3: CASSETVGNNEQFF
D: TRBD1; size: once; J: TRBJ2-3; V: TRBV7-9; DNA: TGTGCCAGCAGCATGGGACAGGGCCCGCAGTATTTT; CDR3: CASSMGQGPQYF
D: -; size: -; J: TRBJ2-7; V: TRBV27; DNA: TGTGCCAGCAGCCCATCGCAGGGTGGCTACGAGCAGTACTTC; CDR3: CASSPSQGGYEQYF
D: TRBD2; size: -; J: TRBJ2-7; V: TRBV7-9; DNA: TGTGCCAGCAGCTTAGTACCCTTTAGCGGGAGCGGATACGAGCAGTACTTC; CDR3: CASSLVPFSGSGYEQYF
D: TRBD2; size: once; J: TRBJ2-7; V: TRBV5-6; DNA: TGTGCCAGCAGCTTGGTTACTAGCGCGAACTACGAGCAGTACTTC; CDR3: CASSLVTSANYEQYF
D: -; size: -; J: TRBJ2-7; V: TRBV6-5; DNA: TGTGCCAGCAGGGGCGGCGCCTCCTACGAGCAGTACTTC; CDR3: CASRGGASYEQYF
D: TRBD2; size: -; J: TRBJ2-1; V: TRBV7-9; DNA: TGTGCCAGCAGTCTTCGGAACAGTAGCGGGAGAGGCGAACATGAGCAGTTCTTC; CDR3: CASSLRNSSGRGEHEQFF
D: -; size: -; J: TRBJ2-1; V: TRBV28; DNA: TGTGCCAGCAGTGGATCGGGCCAGCTGAACAATGAGCAGTTCTTC; CDR3: CASSGSGQLNNEQFF
D: -; size: -; J: TRBJ2-5; V: TRBV10-3; DNA: TGTGCCATCGGGGCGGTTATCCAAGAGACCCAGTACTTC; CDR3: CAIGAVIQETQYF
D: -; size: -; J: TRBJ2-2; V: TRBV4-1; DNA: TGCGCCAGCAGCCCTCGCTCGTGGACCGGGGAGCTGTTTTTT; CDR3: CASSPRSWTGELFF
D: TRBD2; size: -; J: TRBJ2-1; V: TRBV2; DNA: TGTGCCAGCAGGGGGACTAGCGGGATTGGTGAGCAGTTCTTC; CDR3: CASRGTSGIGEQFF
D: TRBD2; size: -; J: TRBJ2-7; V: TRBV19; DNA: TGTGCCAGTAGTATGGCTTCGGTGCCTAGCGGGTTGTACGAGCAGTACTTC; CDR3: CASSMASVPSGLYEQYF
D: -; size: -; J: TRBJ1-2; V: TRBV18; DNA: TGTGCCAGCTCAGCTTTGTCCAAGGAGGGGATCTATGGCTACACCTTC; CDR3: CASSALSKEGIYGYTF
D: -; size: -; J: TRBJ2-5; V: TRBV7-2; DNA: TGTGCCAGCAGCCCGCCTCGAGGAGAGACCCAGTACTTC; CDR3: CASSPPRGETQYF
D: -; size: -; J: TRBJ2-2; V: TRBV9; DNA: TGTGCCAGCAGCGTAGGTCGCGGGACGAACACCGGGGAGCTGTTTTTT; CDR3: CASSVGRGTNTGELFF
D: -; size: -; J: TRBJ2-5; V: TRBV11-2; DNA: TGTGCCAGCAGCTCATTTCGTCCCGGCCTAAGTGCGACCCAGTACTTC; CDR3: CASSSFRPGLSATQYF
D: -; size: -; J: TRBJ1-5; V: TRBV5-5; DNA: TGTGCCAGCAGCTTGGGGAGTTCAGATCAGCCCCAGCATTTT; CDR3: CASSLGSSDQPQHF
D: -; size: -; J: TRBJ1-5; V: TRBV5-8; DNA: TGTGCCAGCAGCTTGGATGGGGGTCCTCGTCAGCCCCAGCATTTT; CDR3: CASSLDGGPRQPQHF
D: -; size: -; J: TRBJ2-7; V: TRBV6-5; DNA: TGTGCCAGCAGTGCCATAGGGGGACCCTACGAGCAGTACTTC; CDR3: CASSAIGGPYEQYF
D: -; size: -; J: TRBJ1-2; V: TRBV5-1; DNA: TGCGCCAGCAGCTTGGCTGTGGCAGGGCTTGTTGGCTACACCTTC; CDR3: CASSLAVAGLVGYTF
D: TRBD2; size: -; J: TRBJ2-1; V: TRBV4-1; DNA: TGCGCCAGCAGCCAATTGGGTAGCGGGAGGAGGGGCGATGAGCAGTTCTTC; CDR3: CASSQLGSGRRGDEQFF
D: TRBD2; size: -; J: TRBJ2-7; V: TRBV10-3; DNA: TGTGCCATCACTGCGGGAGGACACTACGAGCAGTACTTC; CDR3: CAITAGGHYEQYF
D: -; size: -; J: TRBJ1-1; V: TRBV10-3; DNA: TGTGCCATCAGTGAAAGGGACGAGAAAATTAACACTGAAGCTTTCTTT; CDR3: CAISERDEKINTEAFF
D: TRBD1; size: -; J: TRBJ1-5; V: TRBV2; DNA: TGTGCCAGCACCAGCCGGGACAGAAATCAGCCCCAGCATTTT; CDR3: CASTSRDRNQPQHF